This entry describes one T cell receptor beta chain. Original methodology: The authors estimated nucleated cell counts from reference gene primer amplification. TCRdb's table, derived via immunoSEQ multiplex PCR, lists solely in-frame clones and lacks some. The V and J calls and the clone size are those of that table, but D and trimming were determined from the DNA. Of approximately 230,000 clones listed, around 86% were seen once; the top ten hold 2.2%. This record belongs to a study of blood T cell repertoires in COVID-19. Across the whole study: Samples taken during acute and convalescent COVID-19 were collected in the United States, Italy and Spain. PBMCs, B-cell-depleted T cells, or T cells provided the cDNA or gDNA that made up the material.

Germline V gives CDR1 SGHVS, CDR2 FNYEAQ. The CDR3 is made up of 15 amino acids. The V end lost 5 bases, the J end lost 1 base, and 11 bases lay between the germline ends. V and J are TRBV7-6 and TRBJ2-2; D perhaps matches TRBD1 (5 bases). Material for sequencing was peripheral blood. The origin of this receptor is a man aged 25-45 years who had recovered from COVID-19. Here the CDR3 reads CASSPLGQNTGELFF. CDR3 nucleotide sequence: TGTGCCAGCAGCCCCCTCGGACAGAACACCGGGGAGCTGTTTTTT.